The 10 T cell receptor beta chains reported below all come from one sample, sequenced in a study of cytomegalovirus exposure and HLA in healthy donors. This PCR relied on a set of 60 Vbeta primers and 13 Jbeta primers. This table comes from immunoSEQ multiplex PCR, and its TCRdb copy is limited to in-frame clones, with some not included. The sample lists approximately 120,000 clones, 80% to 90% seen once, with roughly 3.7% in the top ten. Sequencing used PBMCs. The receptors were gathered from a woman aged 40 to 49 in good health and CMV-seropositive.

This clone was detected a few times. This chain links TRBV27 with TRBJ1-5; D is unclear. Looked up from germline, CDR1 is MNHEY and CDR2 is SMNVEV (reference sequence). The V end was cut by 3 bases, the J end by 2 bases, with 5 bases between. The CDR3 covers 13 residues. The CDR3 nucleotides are TGTGCCAGCAGTTTCGGGGGCAATCAGCCCCAGCATTTT. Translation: CASSFGGNQPQHF.

The CDR3, as DNA: TGTGCCAGCAGCTCGGGACTAGCGGGAGGGGACGGGGGTTTAGATACGCAGTATTTT. As protein: CASSSGLAGGDGGLDTQYF. V gene TRBV7-9 combines with J gene TRBJ2-3; TRBD2 matches 16 bases. From germline, CDR1 is SEHNR and CDR2 FQNEAQ (reference sequence). The length of the CDR3 is 19 residues. The trim removed 4 bases at V and 5 bases at J, leaving 12 bases unmatched.

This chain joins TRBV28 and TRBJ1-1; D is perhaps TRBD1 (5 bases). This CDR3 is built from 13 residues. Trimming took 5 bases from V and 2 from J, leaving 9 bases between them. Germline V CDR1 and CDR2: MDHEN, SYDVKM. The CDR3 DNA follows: TGTGCCAGCAGTGTGACAGTCAACACTGAAGCTTTCTTT. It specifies CASSVTVNTEAFF.

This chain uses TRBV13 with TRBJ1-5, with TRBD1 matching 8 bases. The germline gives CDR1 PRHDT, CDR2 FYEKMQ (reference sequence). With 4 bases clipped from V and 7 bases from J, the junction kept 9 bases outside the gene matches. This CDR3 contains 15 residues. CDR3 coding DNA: TGTGCCAGCAGCTGGGGACAGGAGCGTGGACAGCCCCAGCATTTT. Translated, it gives CASSWGQERGQPQHF.

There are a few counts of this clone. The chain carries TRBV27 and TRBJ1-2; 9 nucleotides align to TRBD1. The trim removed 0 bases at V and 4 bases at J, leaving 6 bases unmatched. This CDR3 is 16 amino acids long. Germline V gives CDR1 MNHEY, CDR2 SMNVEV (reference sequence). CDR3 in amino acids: CASSLSGTGSGYGYTF. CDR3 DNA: TGTGCCAGCAGTTTATCAGGGACAGGGAGTGGCTATGGCTACACCTTC.

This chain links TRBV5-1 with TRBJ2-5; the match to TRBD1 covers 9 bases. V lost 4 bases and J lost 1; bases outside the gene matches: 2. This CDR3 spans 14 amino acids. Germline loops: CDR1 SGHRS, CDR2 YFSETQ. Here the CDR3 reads CASSRDRAQETQYF. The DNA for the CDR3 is TGCGCCAGCAGCCGGGACAGGGCCCAAGAGACCCAGTACTTC.

The CDR3 DNA follows: TGTGCCAGCAGTCACCTCCAGGGGAGCGGGAAAGAGACCCAGTACTTC. Its translation is CASSHLQGSGKETQYF. The rearrangement uses TRBV27 and TRBJ2-5, with a tentative D call TRBD2 (7 bases). CDR1 is MNHEY, CDR2 SMNVEV, per germline (reference sequence). The V gene lost 5 bases and the J gene lost 3 bases, with 19 bases spanning the gap. This CDR3 has 16 residues.

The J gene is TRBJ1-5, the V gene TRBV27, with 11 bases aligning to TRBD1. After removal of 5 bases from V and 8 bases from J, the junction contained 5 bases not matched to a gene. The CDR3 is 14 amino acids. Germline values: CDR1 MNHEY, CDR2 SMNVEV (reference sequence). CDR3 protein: CASSLGQGVKPQHF. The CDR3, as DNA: TGTGCCAGCAGTCTGGGACAGGGGGTGAAGCCCCAGCATTTT.

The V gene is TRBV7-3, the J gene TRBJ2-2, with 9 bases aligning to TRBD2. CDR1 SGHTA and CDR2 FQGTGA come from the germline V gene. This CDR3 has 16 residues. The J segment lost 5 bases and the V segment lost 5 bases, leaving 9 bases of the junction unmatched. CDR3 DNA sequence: TGTGCCAGCAGCCCTAACAGCGGGAGGCTTACCGGGGAGCTGTTTTTT. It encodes CASSPNSGRLTGELFF.

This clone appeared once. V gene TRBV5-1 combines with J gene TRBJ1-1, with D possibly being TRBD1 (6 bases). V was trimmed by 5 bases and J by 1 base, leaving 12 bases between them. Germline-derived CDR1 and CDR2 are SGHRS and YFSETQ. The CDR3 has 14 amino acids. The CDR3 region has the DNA TGCGCCAGCAGTAAAGACAGGTCGAACACTGAAGCTTTCTTT. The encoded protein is CASSKDRSNTEAFF.